This TCR beta chain was observed in a study of tumor and adjacent non-tumor tissue in lung cancer. At the level of the study: On average, productive TCRbeta reads reached roughly 4 million per sample. Study-wide points: Tumor repertoires had a smaller top 100 clone share than normal lung. Compared with tumor, normal lung showed significantly lower TCR diversity.

About this clonotype: Its target is not known.

This sample's RNA came from whole unsorted tissue. The CDR3 covers 15 residues. The V and J ends lost 6 bases and 5 bases, in that order; junction bases with no gene match: 13. Germline CDR1 and CDR2: DFQATT and SNEGSKA (reference sequence). The library came from three nested PCR rounds adapted from ARM-PCR protocols. MiXCR, run by TCRdb on the multiplex PCR reads, gives a single entry per CDR3 protein. The data contain 100,000 to 150,000 distinct CDR3 sequences, 66% of them seen just once; the ten biggest clones take up more than 10%. The V gene is TRBV20-1, the J gene TRBJ2-5; 9 positions agree with TRBD2. Sequencing was performed on lung tumor tissue. The TCR comes from a man aged 25-40 years with non-small cell lung cancer. The CDR3 coding sequence is TGCAGTGCCCCAGGGGCTAGCGGGACCGGGGAGACCCAGTACTTC. Its protein product is CSAPGASGTGETQYF.